One sample yielded the 23 T cell receptor beta chains listed below, sequenced in a study of early T cells in non-severe SARS-CoV-2 infection. TCRdb redid the calling of the 5' RACE reads with MiXCR, one entry per CDR3 protein. The sample holds 45,000 to 70,000 distinct CDR3 sequences; 6.2% are singletons and the top ten take under 5%. What was sequenced was whole blood. The receptors come from an adult who was a healthcare worker with PCR-confirmed SARS-CoV-2 infection or an uninfected control (not recorded which).

The rearrangement uses TRBV28 and TRBJ2-5; no firm D call. CDR3 length: 16 amino acids. CDR1 and CDR2 from the germline V gene are MDHEN and SYDVKM. The V gene lost 5 bases and the J gene lost 1 base, with 17 bases spanning the gap. This CDR3 reads CASSPIPGRSQETQYF. In nucleotides, the CDR3 is TGTGCCAGCAGTCCCATCCCGGGCAGATCCCAAGAGACCCAGTACTTC.

The chain links TRBV19 to TRBJ1-5; no definite D call. V dropped 4 bases and J dropped 0 bases, with 7 bases sitting between them. This CDR3 region has 14 residues. CDR1 is LNHDA and CDR2 is SQIVND in the germline V gene (reference sequence). CDR3 amino acids: CASSKADSNQPQHF. The CDR3 nucleotides are TGTGCCAGTAGTAAAGCAGATAGCAATCAGCCCCAGCATTTT.

The chain employs TRBV20-1 and TRBJ2-7, with a weak D call TRBD1 (5 bases). This CDR3 comprises 14 residues. V dropped 0 bases and J dropped 2 bases, with 11 bases sitting between them. Germline V CDR1 and CDR2: DFQATT, SNEGSKA (reference sequence). CDR3 DNA: TGCAGTGCTAGAGAGACAGAATTGGCCTACGAGCAGTACTTC. Translating it yields CSARETELAYEQYF.

This clonotype was counted ten times or more. The chain uses TRBV7-2 and TRBJ2-2, with D tentatively TRBD1 (6 bases). Germline assignment: CDR1 SGHTA and CDR2 FQGNSA. This CDR3 spans 16 amino acids. Trimming removed 2 bases at V and 6 bases at J, with 16 bases between. CDR3 DNA: TGTGCCAGCAGCTTATGGGGCACAGGGTCCGCCGGGGAGCTGTTTTTT. Its translation is CASSLWGTGSAGELFF.

This clonotype was recorded many times. The CDR3 here is CASSSDRVPYNEQFF. For the CDR3, the DNA is TGTGCCAGCAGCTCGGACAGGGTTCCCTACAATGAGCAGTTCTTC. The chain has TRBV9 and TRBJ2-1, with TRBD1 identical over 8 bases. The germline CDR1 and CDR2 sequences are SGDLS and YYNGEE. The CDR3 sequence is 15 residues long. V shed 4 bases and J 2 bases; nucleotides not matched to a gene: 5.

In this sample, this clonotype turned up many times. V gene TRBV19 combines with J gene TRBJ1-4; D call uncertain. CDR1 and CDR2 (germline): LNHDA, SQIVND (reference sequence). CDR3 length equals 19 residues. V gave up 5 bases and J gave up 1 base, with 23 bases separating them. The CDR3 sequence is CASSAAGRSAKGTNEKLFF. In DNA form, the CDR3 reads TGTGCCAGTAGTGCAGCCGGGAGGTCGGCTAAGGGAACTAATGAAAAACTGTTTTTT.

The chain links TRBV6-1 to TRBJ1-1, with D perhaps matching TRBD1 (5 bases). This CDR3 region has 15 residues. The V end was cut by 6 bases, the J end by 1 base, with 15 bases between. Germline assignment: CDR1 MNHNS and CDR2 SASEGT. The CDR3 bases are TGTGCCAGCAGCGGGGGGACCTTAGGGAACACTGAAGCTTTCTTT. Translated, it gives CASSGGTLGNTEAFF.

This clonotype was detected many times. The J gene is TRBJ1-1, the V gene TRBV12-3 or TRBV12-4; a weak D match, TRBD1 (5 bases). The CDR3 spans 14 residues. The ends were cut back, 3 bases at V and 1 base at J, with 9 bases in the middle. This chain's CDR3 is CASSFRQTNTEAFF. Written as DNA, the CDR3 is TGTGCCAGCAGTTTCCGACAGACGAACACTGAAGCTTTCTTT.

This clonotype was picked up one time. V usage is TRBV4-3 and J usage is TRBJ2-3; TRBD2 agrees at 12 bases. Looked up from germline, CDR1 is LGHNA and CDR2 is YSLEER. V lost 4 bases, J lost 5 bases, and 10 bases stayed unmatched. CDR3 length equals 17 residues. CDR3 DNA sequence: TGCGCCAGCAGCCCCCTTATTTCTAGCGGGGGGGGAGATACGCAGTATTTT. Residues: CASSPLISSGGGDTQYF.

This clonotype was observed a handful of times. The chain is built from TRBV20-1 and TRBJ2-3; 7 nucleotides align to TRBD2. The germline V gene encodes CDR1 DFQATT and CDR2 SNEGSKA (reference sequence). This CDR3 has 13 residues. V shed 2 bases, J shed 1 base, and the junction held 0 bases outside the gene matches. CDR3 coding DNA: TGCAGTGCTAGAACTAGCGGCACAGATACGCAGTATTTT. Amino acids: CSARTSGTDTQYF.

Regarding this clonotype: At one boundary the junction diverges from the germline segment, which might be a read error. The chain uses TRBV6-6 and TRBJ2-7; D might be TRBD1 or TRBD2, each matching 5 bases. Germline CDR1 MNHNY, CDR2 SVGAGI (reference sequence). The CDR3 contains 14 residues. The CDR3 reads CASSPGTVGYEQHF. The CDR3 bases are TGTGCCAGCAGCCCGGGGACGGTGGGCTACGAGCAGCACTTC.

This chain uses TRBV11-2 with TRBJ2-7; 7 bases line up with TRBD1. Germline-derived CDR1 and CDR2 are SGHAT and FQNNGV. The CDR3 covers 16 residues. V gave up 3 bases and J gave up 2 bases; unmatched junction bases: 10. The CDR3 is CASSFIAGTAAYEQYF. CDR3 DNA sequence: TGTGCCAGCAGCTTCATAGCCGGGACAGCCGCCTACGAGCAGTACTTC.

The chain couples TRBV10-3 to TRBJ2-1; D is unresolved. Deletions cut 4 bases from V and 0 bases from J, with 10 bases between. CDR3 length: 15 residues. Germline V gene data show CDR1 as ENHRY and CDR2 as SYGVKD. CDR3 residues: CAISGGMGSYNEQFF. Here the CDR3 DNA reads TGTGCCATCAGTGGGGGTATGGGCTCCTACAATGAGCAGTTCTTC.

About this clonotype itself: A much larger clone is a single base away; this may be a read error. This is likely a read error, given that the CDR3 carries no conserved phenylalanine or tryptophan at its end. The chain carries TRBV12-3 or TRBV12-4 and TRBJ1-5, with 7 bases fitting TRBD1. The CDR3 is made up of 14 amino acids. V shed 6 bases and J 6 bases; nucleotides not matched to a gene: 8. The CDR3 DNA reads TGTGCCAGCAGGGTGGAGACAGGGCCTCAGCCCCAGCATATT. Translated: CASRVETGPQPQHI.

This clonotype was recorded many times. The chain carries TRBV6-6 and TRBJ1-2, with D tentatively TRBD1 (5 bases). Germline values: CDR1 MNHNY, CDR2 SVGAGI (reference sequence). V was shortened by 7 bases and J by 6 bases, with 12 bases between the two germline ends. The length of the CDR3 is 12 residues. The CDR3 protein is CASMAGRDGYTF. The DNA of the CDR3 is TGTGCCAGCATGGCAGGGAGGGATGGCTACACCTTC.

The genes are TRBV12-3 or TRBV12-4 and TRBJ1-2; 8 positions agree with TRBD1. Trimming at V came to 5 bases and at J to 1 base, leaving 6 bases not matched to a gene. CDR3 length: 15 amino acids. CDR3 nucleotides: TGTGCCAGCAGTGCGGGACAGGTGCTTAACTATGGCTACACCTTC. This translates into CASSAGQVLNYGYTF.

This clonotype has at least ten counts. The chain carries TRBV27 and TRBJ2-5; D perhaps matches TRBD1 (5 bases). The CDR3 is 15 amino acids. Trimming took off 3 bases at V and 5 bases at J, with 16 bases between the two ends. Germline V gives CDR1 MNHEY, CDR2 SMNVEV (reference sequence). The DNA of the CDR3 is TGTGCCAGCAGTTTCACCTTAGGGGCTGGGGAGACCCAGTACTTC. Encoded protein: CASSFTLGAGETQYF.

This clonotype was observed a handful of times. This chain connects TRBV5-1 to TRBJ1-1; D call uncertain. The germline V and J ends were trimmed by 4 bases and 0 bases, with 7 bases remaining between them. CDR1 and CDR2 from the germline V gene are SGHRS and YFSETQ. This CDR3 contains 13 residues. CDR3 bases: TGCGCCAGCAGCAATCTAGTGAACACTGAAGCTTTCTTT. It codes for CASSNLVNTEAFF.

This chain joins TRBV18 and TRBJ2-3; TRBD1 is a possible D gene (6 bases). V was trimmed by 6 bases and J by 3 bases, leaving 19 bases between them. The CDR3 is 16 residues long. Germline loops: CDR1 KGHSH, CDR2 LQKENI. In nucleotides, the CDR3 is TGTGCCAGCTCGTCCGGGACAAGTTTCGAGACAGATACGCAGTATTTT. Its translation: CASSSGTSFETDTQYF.

This clonotype was seen more than once but under ten times. The genes are TRBV27 and TRBJ2-1; D unclear. The CDR3 sequence is 11 residues long. Germline-derived CDR1 and CDR2 are MNHEY and SMNVEV (reference sequence). V gave up 3 bases and J gave up 8 bases, with 5 bases separating them. CDR3 residues: CASSFFDEQFF. The CDR3 DNA reads TGTGCCAGCAGTTTTTTTGATGAGCAGTTCTTC.

This clonotype was found many times. CDR3 loop: CASRLHSSGANVLTF. The CDR3, as DNA: TGTGCCAGCAGGCTCCATAGCTCTGGGGCCAACGTCCTGACTTTC. This sequence joins TRBV14 and TRBJ2-6; D gene unclear. Trimming shortened V by 6 bases and J by 0 bases, and 9 bases separated the two germline ends. Germline V gene sequence: CDR1 SGHDN, CDR2 FVKESK. CDR3 length: 15 amino acids.

The chain links TRBV28 to TRBJ2-7; D possibly matches TRBD1 or TRBD2 (6 bases each). This CDR3 has 13 amino acids. Germline assignment: CDR1 MDHEN and CDR2 SYDVKM. The V end was cut by 5 bases, the J end by 5 bases, with 13 bases between. CDR3 in DNA: TGTGCCAGCAGTCGTGGAGGGGGGAACGAGCAGTACTTC. This translates into CASSRGGGNEQYF.

This clonotype was found many times. V usage is TRBV20-1 and J usage is TRBJ1-5, with 7 bases that match TRBD1. There are 15 residues in the CDR3. CDR1 DFQATT and CDR2 SNEGSKA come from the germline V gene (reference sequence). The V gene end was trimmed by 1 base and the J gene end by 7 bases; junction bases not matched to a gene: 10. CDR3 in DNA: TGCAGTGCTAGAGTCAGGGGGAACAGAGGGCAGCCCCAGCATTTT. Translating it yields CSARVRGNRGQPQHF.